A selection of T cell receptor beta chains follows, all from one sample in a study of cytomegalovirus exposure and HLA in healthy donors. Method: immunoSEQ multiplex PCR; TCRdb's copy keeps in-frame clones and lacks some. The sample includes some 200,000 clones, about 77% of them seen just once. The specimen was PBMCs. Source of these receptors: a woman between 25 and 40 years old in good health and CMV-seronegative. Both conserved end residues are part of each CDR3. The order of the fields is J gene, clone size, V gene, D gene, CDR3 DNA, CDR3 protein. The D gene is left open where the match is weak. Clone size is shown for a subset of rows, as once, few, many or a class of expanded clone.

TRBJ2-7	.	TRBV28	TRBD2	TGTGCCAGCAGCGAACTAGCGGGAGGGATCGAGCAGTACTTC	CASSELAGGIEQYF
TRBJ1-5	once	TRBV5-1	.	TGCGCCAGCAGCTTGGGCCAGGGTGATCCCCAGCATTTT	CASSLGQGDPQHF
TRBJ2-1	.	TRBV19	.	TGTGCCAGTAGTGACGAGGCGGGGACTTACAATGAGCAGTTCTTC	CASSDEAGTYNEQFF
TRBJ1-1	.	TRBV28	.	TGTGCCAGCAGACCCCATCGGCGGGGATATAACACTGAAGCTTTCTTT	CASRPHRRGYNTEAFF
TRBJ1-1	.	TRBV6-1	.	TGTGCCAGCAGTGAAGCGGGCCTTATCGCTTTCTTT	CASSEAGLIAFF
TRBJ2-1	.	TRBV4-2	TRBD2	TGTGCCAGCAGCCAAGATCGGGCGGCTAGCGGGATCAACCCGTTCTTC	CASSQDRAASGINPFF
TRBJ2-7	.	TRBV2	.	TGTGCCAGCCATCTATACTACACCGCTTACGAGCAGTACTTC	CASHLYYTAYEQYF
TRBJ2-7	.	TRBV9	.	TGTGCCAGCAGCGTAGACCCGGACAGTGCCTACGAGCAGTACTTC	CASSVDPDSAYEQYF
TRBJ1-3	once	TRBV27	.	TGTGCCAGCAGTTTATCAGGGGCTGGAAACACCATATATTTT	CASSLSGAGNTIYF
TRBJ1-4	.	TRBV18	.	TGTGCCAGCTCCCTAAGTGAAAAACTGTTTTTT	CASSLSEKLFF
TRBJ2-2	.	TRBV6-5	TRBD1	TGTGCCAGCAGTTACGAGTCCACAGGGGCCCGGGAGCTGTTTTTT	CASSYESTGARELFF
TRBJ2-2	.	TRBV6-1	TRBD1	TGTGCCAGCAGGAGGGGGCTGGACACCGGGGAGCTGTTTTTT	CASRRGLDTGELFF
TRBJ2-1	.	TRBV6-1	.	TGTGCCAGCAGTGAAGCAGGATCCAGTGCCGGGGATGAGCAGTTCTTC	CASSEAGSSAGDEQFF
TRBJ1-1	once	TRBV30	TRBD1	TGTGCCTGGGGGACAGGGCGGCAAGCTTTCTTT	CAWGTGRQAFF
TRBJ1-4	.	TRBV6-6	.	TGTGCCAGCAGAGACCCAGGGACACAAGAAAAACTGTTTTTT	CASRDPGTQEKLFF
TRBJ2-3	.	TRBV5-1	.	TGCGCCAGCAGCTTGGATATAGATACGCAGTATTTT	CASSLDIDTQYF
TRBJ2-3	.	TRBV27	TRBD2	TGTGCCAGCAGTGTTTATAGCGGGGGGGCAGATACGCAGTATTTT	CASSVYSGGADTQYF
TRBJ2-5	once	TRBV4-2	.	TGTGCCAGCAGCCCGCAAGAGAGCGGTCATAGGGAGACCCAGTACTTC	CASSPQESGHRETQYF
TRBJ2-3	.	TRBV28	.	TGTGCCAGCAGTTCCTACTCCCAGGGGGGCGTCCCCACAGATACGCAGTATTTT	CASSSYSQGGVPTDTQYF
TRBJ2-6	.	TRBV9	.	TGTGCCAGCAGCGCTCGGAACTACCAGGGGAGCGGGGCCAACGTCCTGACTTTC	CASSARNYQGSGANVLTF
TRBJ1-1	.	TRBV2	.	TGTGCCAGCAGTGAAGTGGGGGGGGCCGTGACTGAAGCTTTCTTT	CASSEVGGAVTEAFF
TRBJ2-5	.	TRBV6-1	.	TGTGCCAGCAGTGAATCGACAGCTACACAAGAGACCCAGTACTTC	CASSESTATQETQYF
TRBJ2-3	.	TRBV10-3	.	TGTGCCATCAGTGAGGGGGGGGATACGCAGTATTTT	CAISEGGDTQYF
TRBJ2-7	.	TRBV18	.	TGTGCCAGCTCACCTCAGAGGGACTACGAGCAGTACTTC	CASSPQRDYEQYF
TRBJ2-7	.	TRBV7-9	TRBD1	TGTGCCAGCAGCTTAGCCAAGGGGGCCGCCTACGAGCAGTACTTC	CASSLAKGAAYEQYF
TRBJ2-5	.	TRBV6-6	.	TGTGCCAGCAGTCCGTTAGAGACCCAGTACTTC	CASSPLETQYF
TRBJ2-7	.	TRBV7-9	.	TGTGCCAGCAGCCCGGCGGGACAGATTCTAGTCGACGAGCAGTACTTC	CASSPAGQILVDEQYF
TRBJ1-2	.	TRBV7-9	.	TGTGCCAGCAGCCCACCCGAGGCCGTGAGCTATGGCTACACCTTC	CASSPPEAVSYGYTF
TRBJ1-1	once	TRBV5-1	.	TGCGCCAGCAGCGCAGACAGAACTGAAGCTTTCTTT	CASSADRTEAFF
TRBJ1-5	.	TRBV23-1	.	TGCGCCAGCAGTCAATCCAGCAGGAAAAGCAATCAGCCCCAGCATTTT	CASSQSSRKSNQPQHF
TRBJ2-7	few	TRBV5-1	.	TGCGCCAGCAGCTTGGCCCGGGGAATTTCTGGGTCGAAATACGAGCAGTACTTC	CASSLARGISGSKYEQYF
TRBJ2-2	.	TRBV18	.	TGTGCCAGCTCACCACCCGGACAGCGGGGAACCGGGGAGCTGTTTTTT	CASSPPGQRGTGELFF
TRBJ1-3	.	TRBV5-1	TRBD1	TGCGCCAGCAGCTTGGCGGGACAGGGATCTGGAAACACCATATATTTT	CASSLAGQGSGNTIYF
TRBJ1-2	.	TRBV7-9	.	TGTGCCAGCAGCTACGACAGCAACTATGGCTACACCTTC	CASSYDSNYGYTF
TRBJ2-7	.	TRBV5-6	.	TGTGCCAGCAGCCCTTGGGGGCCTCCCTACGAGCAGTACTTC	CASSPWGPPYEQYF
TRBJ2-2	.	TRBV4-1	TRBD1	TGCGCCAGCAGCCTACGACAGGGCGGCACCGGGGAGCTGTTTTTT	CASSLRQGGTGELFF
TRBJ2-7	.	TRBV6-6	TRBD1	TGTGCCAGCAGTGGCCCGGGACAGCGCTACGAGCAGTACTTC	CASSGPGQRYEQYF
TRBJ1-1	.	TRBV21-1	.	TGTGCCAGCAGCAAAGGCGCATGGGGGCGGTTACTTGTGAACACTGAAGCTTTCTTT	CASSKGAWGRLLVNTEAFF
TRBJ2-3	.	TRBV5-4	TRBD2	TGTGCCAGCAGATACGGGGGGACTACAGATACGCAGTATTTT	CASRYGGTTDTQYF
TRBJ1-5	.	TRBV18	.	TGTGCCAGCTCACTGGGCAGTAATAGCAATCAGCCCCAGCATTTT	CASSLGSNSNQPQHF
TRBJ2-3	once	TRBV7-9	.	TGTGCCAGCAGTGGCGGAAGCACAGATACGCAGTATTTT	CASSGGSTDTQYF
TRBJ2-5	.	TRBV7-9	.	TGTGCCAGCAGCCTCACTGGGGGCAGGGAGACCCAGTACTTC	CASSLTGGRETQYF
TRBJ2-3	.	TRBV7-7	.	TGTGCCAGCAGTGTAAACCGGGGTGATACGCAGTATTTT	CASSVNRGDTQYF
TRBJ2-3	few	TRBV28	.	TGTGCCAGCAGTTTACGAGAAGATACGCAGTATTTT	CASSLREDTQYF
TRBJ1-1	.	TRBV5-1	.	TGCGCCAGCAGCCCAGGACATGTCGCCGGCACTGAAGCTTTCTTT	CASSPGHVAGTEAFF
TRBJ2-7	few	TRBV5-1	.	TGCGCCAGCAGCATCGGGTTGACTTACGAGCAGTACTTC	CASSIGLTYEQYF
TRBJ1-1	.	TRBV6-1	.	TGTGCCAGCAGTGAAGTTAGGGGCACTGAAGCTTTCTTT	CASSEVRGTEAFF
TRBJ2-7	.	TRBV5-6	TRBD1	TGTGCCAGCAGCTCGCCCGGGACAGGGGGAGCGGGGACGACCTACGAGCAGTACTTC	CASSSPGTGGAGTTYEQYF
TRBJ2-5	few	TRBV6-5	.	TGTGCCAGCAGCCCGGACTGGAGCCAAGAGACCCAGTACTTC	CASSPDWSQETQYF
TRBJ1-5	.	TRBV6-1	.	TGTGCCAGCAGTGAAGTAAGCAATCAGCCCCAGCATTTT	CASSEVSNQPQHF
TRBJ2-3	.	TRBV2	TRBD2	TGTGCCAGCAGTGTAGTAGCGGGGGGGGTAGATACGCAGTATTTT	CASSVVAGGVDTQYF
TRBJ1-1	.	TRBV27	.	TGTGCCAGCATGACGGGTAACACTGAAGCTTTCTTT	CASMTGNTEAFF
TRBJ1-5	once	TRBV2	.	TGTGCCAGCAGTGAAAGGGGTCAGGAAAATCAGCCCCAGCATTTT	CASSERGQENQPQHF